The clone carrying this TCR beta chain was counted between two and nine times. What it binds is not known. The data stem from a study of T cell repertoires and HLA-DP antigens. CDR3 length: 16 amino acids. J lost 2 bases, V lost 4 bases, and 4 bases had no gene match. Per the germline V gene, CDR1 is SGHRS and CDR2 is YFSETQ. Only in-frame clones appear in the TCRdb table, and some are missing; sequencing was by immunoSEQ multiplex PCR. The repertoire has 65,000 to 90,000 clones, roughly 78% of them found once; the top ten carry approximately 1.4%. Material for sequencing was CD4+ T cells from PBMCs. V usage is TRBV5-1 and J usage is TRBJ2-3; 13 nucleotides align to TRBD2. The origin of this receptor is a man aged 60-69 years in good health and CMV-seronegative. CDR3 amino acids: CASSPGTSGTTDTQYF. CDR3 DNA: TGCGCCAGCAGCCCGGGGACTAGCGGGACCACAGATACGCAGTATTTT.